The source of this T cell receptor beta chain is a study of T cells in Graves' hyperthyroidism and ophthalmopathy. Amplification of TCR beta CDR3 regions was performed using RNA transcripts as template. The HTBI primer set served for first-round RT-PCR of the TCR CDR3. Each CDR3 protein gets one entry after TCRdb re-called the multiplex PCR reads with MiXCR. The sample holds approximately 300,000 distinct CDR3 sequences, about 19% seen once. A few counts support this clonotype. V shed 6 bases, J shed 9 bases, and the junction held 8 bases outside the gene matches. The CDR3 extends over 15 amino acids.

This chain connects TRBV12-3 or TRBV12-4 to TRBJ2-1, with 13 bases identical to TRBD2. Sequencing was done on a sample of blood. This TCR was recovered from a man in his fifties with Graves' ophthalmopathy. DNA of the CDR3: TGTGCCAGCAGCTTACCGGGACTAGCGGGATTTGAGCAGTTCTTC. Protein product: CASSLPGLAGFEQFF.